The 23 T cell receptor beta chains below all came from one sample that was sequenced in a study of tumor T cells in aggressive B-cell lymphoma. Using immunoSEQ multiplex PCR, the repertoire was profiled, and TCRdb retains in-frame clones only, with some absent. The sample table sets out approximately 32 clones. Source material: tumor tissue. The receptor source for this set is an adult with diffuse large B cell lymphoma.

The chain recombines TRBV4-3 with TRBJ1-2; TRBD1 agrees at 8 bases. Germline CDR1 LGHNA, CDR2 YSLEER. The CDR3 spans 14 residues. With V trimmed by 0 bases and J by 6 bases, 3 bases remained unmatched. The CDR3 loop is CASSQDRGRDGYTF. CDR3 DNA: TGCGCCAGCAGCCAAGACAGGGGGCGCGATGGCTACACCTTC.

The V call is TRBV29-1, the J call TRBJ1-1, with 7 bases lining up with TRBD1. CDR1 SQVTM and CDR2 ANQGSEA come from the germline V gene. V lost 6 bases, J lost 6 bases, and 7 bases stayed unmatched. This CDR3 is built from 12 residues. CDR3 protein: CSVLAGTAEAFF. CDR3 nucleotide sequence: TGCAGCGTCCTTGCCGGGACAGCTGAAGCTTTCTTT.

The J gene is TRBJ2-1, the V gene TRBV21-1; whether TRBD2, the table's D call, matches the DNA was not checked. TRBV21-1 is a pseudogene locus. This CDR3 is 17 amino acids long. The CDR3 region is CASRTLIATPSDNEQFF. In nucleotides, the CDR3 is TGTGCCAGCAGAACGTTAATAGCTACACCTTCCGACAATGAGCAGTTCTTC.

J is TRBJ2-2 and V is TRBV4-3; TRBD1 matches at 8 bases. The germline CDR1 and CDR2 sequences are LGHNA and YSLEER. The CDR3 covers 15 residues. The V and J ends lost 1 base and 9 bases, in that order; junction bases with no gene match: 7. Here the CDR3 reads CASSQATGETWELFF. As DNA, the CDR3 is TGCGCCAGCAGCCAAGCGACAGGGGAAACCTGGGAGCTGTTTTTT.

This chain uses TRBV5-1 with TRBJ2-3; D is perhaps TRBD2 (6 bases). The CDR3 has 16 residues. CDR1 is SGHRS, CDR2 YFSETQ, per germline. The V end lost 4 bases, the J end lost 6 bases, and 21 bases lay between the germline ends. The CDR3 region is CASSLGSRGNADTQYF. CDR3 DNA sequence: TGCGCCAGCAGCCTGGGATCACGGGGGAATGCGGATACGCAGTATTTT.

The chain is built from TRBV10-1 and TRBJ1-2; D gene ambiguous. CDR3 length: 17 residues. V lost 5 bases, J lost 4 bases, and 23 bases lay in between. From germline, CDR1 is WNHNN and CDR2 SYGVQD (reference sequence). The CDR3 bases are TGCGCCAGCAGTCGTTCTTCAAGATCGCGAAAGATCTATGGCTACACCTTC. Its translation is CASSRSSRSRKIYGYTF.

The V call is TRBV5-1, the J call TRBJ1-2, with D possibly TRBD1 on 5 matching bases. The CDR3 covers 13 residues. The V and J ends lost 8 bases and 2 bases respectively, with 13 bases between them. The germline gives CDR1 SGHRS, CDR2 YFSETQ. The CDR3 sequence is CASTTTENYGYTF. As DNA, the CDR3 is TGCGCCAGTACCACGACAGAGAACTATGGCTACACCTTC.

The gene calls are TRBV9 and TRBJ2-3; TRBD2 is a possible D gene (5 bases). Germline-derived CDR1 and CDR2 are SGDLS and YYNGEE. The length of the CDR3 is 14 residues. V was shortened by 2 bases and J by 4 bases, with 11 bases between the two germline ends. CDR3 nucleotide sequence: TGTGCCAGCAGCGTTGGCGGGTTCCCAGATACGCAGTATTTT. Amino acid sequence: CASSVGGFPDTQYF.

This clone was observed a handful of times. V gene TRBV18 combines with J gene TRBJ2-7; D might be TRBD1 (6 bases). The CDR3 is made up of 14 amino acids. Germline V gene sequence: CDR1 KGHSH, CDR2 LQKENI. Trimming shortened V by 5 bases and J by 1 base, and 12 bases separated the two germline ends. The CDR3 protein is CASSAGVGSYEQYF. In DNA, the CDR3 is TGTGCCAGCTCAGCAGGGGTCGGGTCCTACGAGCAGTACTTC.

J is TRBJ2-7 and V is TRBV13; D perhaps matches TRBD1 (6 bases). The V end lost 3 bases, the J end lost 5 bases, and 11 bases lay between the germline ends. The V gene's germline CDR1 is PRHDT and CDR2 FYEKMQ (reference sequence). This CDR3 comprises 13 residues. CDR3 sequence: CASSFGQTHEQYF. Written as DNA, the CDR3 is TGTGCCAGCAGCTTCGGACAGACACACGAGCAGTACTTC.

Here the CDR3 reads CASSLLGGDWDTQYF. In DNA, the CDR3 is TGTGCCAGCAGCCTCCTAGGGGGGGACTGGGATACGCAGTATTTT. V usage is TRBV7-9 and J usage is TRBJ2-3, with a possible D match to TRBD2 (7 bases). The CDR3 extends over 15 amino acids. Germline V CDR1 and CDR2: SEHNR, FQNEAQ (reference sequence). Trimming took off 5 bases at V and 6 bases at J, with 18 bases between the two ends.

The chain employs TRBV29-1 and TRBJ1-3; TRBD1 is a possible D gene (5 bases). This CDR3 comprises 14 residues. Trimming took 5 bases from V and 0 from J, leaving 11 bases between them. CDR1 and CDR2 (germline): SQVTM, ANQGSEA. Written as DNA, the CDR3 is TGCAGCGTTCGCGTTCAGGGCTCTGGAAACACCATATATTTT. It specifies CSVRVQGSGNTIYF.

CDR3 nucleotides: TGTGCCAGCACGCTCGACAGGGTTAACACTGAAGCTTTCTTT. It yields the protein CASTLDRVNTEAFF. The chain combines TRBV18 with TRBJ1-1; the match to TRBD1 covers 7 bases. V lost 8 bases to trimming and J lost 2 bases; unmatched junction nucleotides: 8. Per the germline V gene, CDR1 is KGHSH and CDR2 is LQKENI. The CDR3 is 14 amino acids.

The V and J genes are TRBV11-2 and TRBJ1-2; possibly TRBD1 for D (5 bases). Per germline, CDR1 SGHAT and CDR2 FQNNGV. Trimming stripped 5 bases from V and 4 bases from J, with 23 bases between. The CDR3 covers 17 residues. CDR3 sequence reads: CASSKGKASRKTYGYTF. CDR3 nucleotide sequence: TGTGCCAGCAGCAAGGGGAAAGCAAGCAGAAAGACCTATGGCTACACCTTC.

V gene TRBV6-5 combines with J gene TRBJ2-1, with a tentative D call TRBD1 (5 bases). The CDR3 extends over 13 amino acids. V lost 5 bases to trimming and J lost 5 bases, with 10 bases between them. Germline CDR1 MNHEY, CDR2 SVGAGI. This CDR3 reads CASSTGRDNEQFF. For the CDR3, the DNA is TGTGCCAGCAGTACCGGCAGGGACAATGAGCAGTTCTTC.

This clone has a single count. V usage is TRBV2 and J usage is TRBJ1-5; no definite D call. There are 12 residues in the CDR3. Trimming removed 4 bases from V and 7 bases from J, with 8 bases in between. In germline, CDR1 is SNHLY, CDR2 FYNNEI. The CDR3 spells CASSGEAQPQHF. The CDR3 coding sequence is TGTGCCAGCAGTGGTGAGGCCCAGCCCCAGCATTTT.

The table lists this clone with a count of one. The chain joins TRBV7-3 to TRBJ2-1; TRBD2 matches 8 bases. Losses at the gene ends were 2 bases for V and 4 bases for J; bases not matched to a gene: 4. The CDR3 length is 15 residues. CDR1 and CDR2 (germline): SGHTA, FQGTGA. CDR3 amino acids: CASSLALAGYNEQFF. The DNA of the CDR3 is TGTGCCAGCAGCTTAGCGCTAGCGGGTTACAATGAGCAGTTCTTC.

The V call is TRBV7-9, the J call TRBJ2-2; the match to TRBD2 covers 7 bases. V dropped 5 bases and J dropped 0; count of bases not matched to a gene: 3. The germline gives CDR1 SEHNR, CDR2 FQNEAQ (reference sequence). CDR3 length: 15 residues. CDR3 nucleotides: TGTGCCAGCAGCCCTAGCGGACCGAACACCGGGGAGCTGTTTTTT. Its protein is CASSPSGPNTGELFF.

The CDR3 region has the DNA TGTGCCTGGAAGGGGAAGATGGGGACTGAAGCTTTCTTT. It codes for CAWKGKMGTEAFF. The rearrangement links TRBV30 to TRBJ1-1; TRBD1 might be the D (5 bases). CDR3 length: 13 residues. The V end lost 4 bases, the J end lost 5 bases, and 14 bases lay between the germline ends. CDR1 is GTSNPN and CDR2 is SVGIG in the germline V gene (reference sequence).

The J gene is TRBJ2-7, the V gene TRBV19; 10 nucleotides align to TRBD2. The V and J ends lost 1 base and 6 bases, in that order; junction bases with no gene match: 6. Germline values: CDR1 LNHDA, CDR2 SQIVND (reference sequence). The CDR3 covers 15 residues. DNA of the CDR3: TGTGCCAGTAGTATAGGACTAGCGGGCTTCGCCGAGCAGTACTTC. Translation: CASSIGLAGFAEQYF.

The genes are TRBV7-9 and TRBJ2-1; 9 bases map to TRBD1. Trimming at V came to 6 bases and at J to 4 bases, leaving 7 bases not matched to a gene. The CDR3 loop spans 15 amino acids. Looked up from germline, CDR1 is SEHNR and CDR2 is FQNEAQ (reference sequence). The CDR3 sequence: CASRLTGGRYNEQFF. Here the CDR3 DNA reads TGTGCCAGCAGATTAACAGGGGGCCGGTACAATGAGCAGTTCTTC.

This sequence joins TRBV15 and TRBJ1-2; D perhaps matches TRBD1 (5 bases). Trimming took off 8 bases at V and 8 bases at J, with 12 bases between the two ends. CDR1 LNHNV and CDR2 YYDKDF come from the germline V gene (reference sequence). This CDR3 spans 11 amino acids. The CDR3 reads CATGGARGYTF. Written as DNA, the CDR3 is TGTGCCACCGGCGGGGCTCGGGGCTACACCTTC.

This chain connects TRBV2 to TRBJ2-1; the D gene is possibly TRBD2 (6 bases). The CDR3 loop spans 11 amino acids. Trimming removed 8 bases at V and 4 bases at J, with 6 bases between. Germline lookup yields CDR1 SNHLY and CDR2 FYNNEI. The CDR3: CASGGYNEQFF. The CDR3 coding sequence is TGTGCCAGCGGGGGGTACAATGAGCAGTTCTTC.